This T cell receptor (beta chain) originates from a study of cytomegalovirus exposure and HLA in healthy donors. Study conclusions and caveats: Being indistinguishable, some V segments were excluded, TRBV6-2 and TRBV6-3 among them.

Trimming took 4 bases from V and 0 from J; bases not matched to a gene: 5. The CDR3 runs to 15 residues. Germline V gene lookup returns CDR1 MGHRA and CDR2 YSYEKL. A multiplex PCR was run with 60 Vbeta primers and 13 Jbeta primers. Assay used: immunoSEQ multiplex PCR; TCRdb lists only in-frame clones, some missing. The sample shows fewer than 55,000 clones, around 72% of them seen only once. With regard to this clone: Antigen specificity is unknown.

The V call is TRBV4-1, the J call TRBJ2-7; 8 nucleotides align to TRBD2. The TCR sequence derives from a woman between 50 and 59 years old in good health and CMV-seropositive. The sample was PBMCs. The CDR3 DNA reads as TGCGCCAGCAGCCCAATAAGCGGGAGCTCCTACGAGCAGTACTTC. It codes for CASSPISGSSYEQYF.